A selection of T cell receptor beta chains follows, all from one sample in a study of blood T cell repertoires in COVID-19. Sequenced by immunoSEQ multiplex PCR; TCRdb stores in-frame clones only, minus some. Counted here are 250,000 to 300,000 clones, approximately 91% occurring once; the ten biggest clones make up 2% to 2.5%. Source material: PBMCs or T cells enriched from blood (not recorded which). The receptors here all came from a woman in her forties with acute COVID-19. CDR3s leave out the opening cysteine and the closing phenylalanine or tryptophan.

J gene	V gene	CDR3 protein
TRBJ1-1	TRBV7-2	ASSLIDSEANTEAF
TRBJ1-2	TRBV6-5	ASSNRVDGYT
TRBJ1-1	TRBV3-1/TRBV3-2	ASSQESQWAGPDVYKAF
TRBJ2-7	TRBV19	ASSIGAGWNEQY
TRBJ2-2	TRBV24-1	ATSDPTSRSTGELF
TRBJ2-1	TRBV6-5	ASSSRSGGSYNEQF
TRBJ2-7	TRBV10-1	ASSESGWDRVYYEQY
TRBJ2-3	TRBV2	ASSPSGYTDTQY
TRBJ2-1	TRBV3-1/TRBV3-2	ASSQEDRRFKF
TRBJ1-1	TRBV2	ASRGSRDRSAWEAF
TRBJ2-3	TRBV5-1	ASSLALAGGLDTQY
TRBJ1-4	TRBV2	ATHPTVATNEKLF
TRBJ1-2	TRBV24-1	ATSDPGTSNYGYT
TRBJ1-4	TRBV3-1/TRBV3-2	ASSSQGATNEKLF
TRBJ2-2	TRBV18	ASSPQATGELF
TRBJ2-3	TRBV19	ASSIVARAAPPDTQY
TRBJ1-5	TRBV18	ASSLTGSNQPQH
TRBJ2-2	TRBV24-1	ATSGAANTGELF
TRBJ1-5	TRBV2	ASRAQGAGNQPQH
TRBJ2-5	TRBV11-3	ASSLVSSGRGWMETQY
TRBJ2-1	TRBV24-1	ATSDPTRLAGGYNEQF
TRBJ2-7	TRBV11-1	ASSLEASTGPYEQY
TRBJ1-1	TRBV6-5	ASSHRQGNTEAF
TRBJ2-5	TRBV4-2	ASSQMTGEETQY
TRBJ1-1	TRBV18	ASSVRGNTEAF
TRBJ1-5	TRBV24-1	ATSDETGDQPQH
TRBJ1-4	TRBV11-2	ASSLGTLANEKLF
TRBJ1-1	TRBV28	ASSSVRQGDTEAF
TRBJ1-6	TRBV23-1	ASSESGQPKSNSPLH
TRBJ2-1	TRBV20-1	SASSAGIVGNEQF
TRBJ1-3	TRBV3-1/TRBV3-2	ASSPAYLRGQGGNTIY
TRBJ2-2	TRBV28	ASSLPKGALNTGELF
TRBJ1-5	TRBV29-1	SVGEGNQPQH
TRBJ2-1	TRBV5-1	ASSLMTGPYNEQF
TRBJ2-5	TRBV5-1	ASSTKAKSGIQY
TRBJ1-2	TRBV24-1	ATSDPDRGYGYT
TRBJ1-1	TRBV6-5	ASSYDPGPNTEAF
TRBJ2-7	TRBV14	ASSHRSQQY
TRBJ2-3	TRBV5-1	ASSSTGGSDTQY
TRBJ2-7	TRBV7-9	ASSLARVFQLQGAVEY
TRBJ2-5	TRBV20-1	SASPGLEKTQY
TRBJ2-1	TRBV19	ASSIVSGSSYNEQF
TRBJ1-2	TRBV24-1	ATSDPGTEYGYT
TRBJ2-7	TRBV24-1	ATSDSGQGAPYEQY
TRBJ1-3	TRBV15	ATSRDIQGGGNTIY
TRBJ1-1	TRBV10-3	AISGGYTEAF
TRBJ1-2	TRBV30	AWSFSQLYGYT
TRBJ1-4	TRBV24-1	ATSDSGTGGEKLF
TRBJ2-3	TRBV18	ASSPPSGRLTDTQY
TRBJ1-1	TRBV5-4	ASSPGNTEAF
TRBJ1-2	TRBV5-1	ASSDGGLGYT
TRBJ2-1	TRBV29-1	SVDPTVASNEQF
TRBJ2-7	TRBV7-2	ASRLTGTVYEQY
TRBJ1-4	TRBV9	ASSPQLYNEKLF
TRBJ2-7	TRBV7-8	ASSLAGMISYEQY
TRBJ1-3	TRBV3-1/TRBV3-2	ASSPQAGGNTIY
TRBJ1-2	TRBV27	ASSSRVSGVSGYT
TRBJ1-4	TRBV7-9	ASSPSFVATNEKLF
TRBJ1-2	TRBV6-2/TRBV6-3	ASSDEYGYT